This T cell receptor (beta chain) was sequenced in a study of T cell responses to AZD1222 COVID-19 vaccine. General study points: Within unmutated variant regions lay the reported targets of nearly half of spike-specific TCRs.

This CDR3 has 14 residues. V lost 2 bases, J lost 5 bases, and 10 bases lay in between. CDR1 and CDR2 from the germline V gene are MNHNS and SASEGT. Assay: immunoSEQ multiplex PCR; the TCRdb copy retains only in-frame clones and omits some. The data show about 120,000 clones, about nine tenths seen once. As regards this clone: Its antigen is unidentified.

Sequencing was performed on peripheral blood, taken on day 0 of AZD1222 vaccination. This chain links TRBV6-1 with TRBJ1-5; D is possibly TRBD1 (5 bases). This sequence originates from an adult in good health. In DNA, the CDR3 is TGTGCCAGCAGTGAATCGGGGGTTTATCAGCCCCAGCATTTT. Its translation: CASSESGVYQPQHF.